Only a few counts were recorded for the clone carrying this TCR beta chain. No antigen is known for it. The sample is drawn from a study of identifying expanded T cells in peripheral blood. During the collection period, no donor immune events like infections were recorded. TCRdb's table, derived via immunoSEQ multiplex PCR, lists solely in-frame clones and lacks some. The sample holds more than 50,000 clones; under 85% are singletons and the top ten take 19%. Study results and caveats: About 1.2 clones differed between technical replicates, versus about 16 and 19 over time.

This TCR derives from a person between 18 and 70 years old in good health. The specimen was blood.

The CDR3 loop reads CASSPPAGNNEQFF. DNA for the CDR3: TGTGCCAGCTCACCACCGGCAGGTAACAATGAGCAGTTCTTC. The gene calls are TRBV18 and TRBJ2-1, with unresolved D. V was clipped by 0 bases and J by 5 bases, with 8 bases between them. CDR3 length: 14 residues. Looked up from germline, CDR1 is KGHSH and CDR2 is LQKENI.